Given below is one T cell receptor (beta chain) in context. The antigen remains unidentified. Germline CDR1 SGHAT, CDR2 FQNNGV. Losses at the gene ends were 0 bases for V and 3 bases for J; bases not matched to a gene: 5. The CDR3 consists of 16 residues. Sequenced by immunoSEQ multiplex PCR; TCRdb stores in-frame clones only, minus some. Here the sample spans about 26,000 clones, over 60% being singletons. Unexposed donor CD4+ T cells date from about 2011-2018, before the COVID-19 pandemic. CD4+ T cells were isolated from the cells after more than 8 days of culture. The data were taken from a study of CD4 T cells in relation to SARS-CoV-2 and coronaviruses. Study in general: PBMCs were cultured with antigen for around nine days before TCR beta sequencing. Controls used an HIV-1 Nef peptide pool or no peptide.

This sequence was found in a human donor in good health. Input material: CD4+ T cells from PBMCs, cultured in vitro. The V and J genes are TRBV11-2 and TRBJ2-3; TRBD2 aligns across 8 bases. In DNA, the CDR3 is TGTGCCAGCAGCTTAGATCGGGGGGGGGCAACAGATACGCAGTATTTT. The encoded protein is CASSLDRGGATDTQYF. Using reference TRBV11-2 and TRBJ2-3 for the parts outside the CDR3, the full variable domain is EAGVAQSPRYKIIEKRQSVAFWCNPISGHATLYWYQQILGQGPKLLIQFQNNGVVDDSQLPKDRFSAERLKGVDSTLKIQPAKLEDSAVYLCASSLDRGGATDTQYFGPGTRLTVL.